The T cell receptor beta chain described here comes from a study of shared clonotypes between healthy human individuals. Selected positively for CCR7 and CD45RO-negative, naive CD8 cells excluded terminally differentiated effector memory CD45RA+ cells. Sequencing was performed with immunoSEQ multiplex PCR; in TCRdb, only in-frame clones are kept and a portion is missing. Among around 1.9 million clones, around 93% were seen once, and the ten largest hold less than 2%. This TCR was recovered from a man aged 18 to 29 in good health. Some clones in this sample may be carry-over from other donors' samples. Sample: naive CD8+ T cells from PBMCs.

The CDR3 sequence is CASSLGSRGHYEQYF. The CDR3 region has the DNA TGTGCCAGCAGCTTAGGGTCTAGGGGACACTACGAGCAGTACTTC. The chain links TRBV7-9 to TRBJ2-7; D may be TRBD1 (6 bases). Germline CDR1 SEHNR, CDR2 FQNEAQ (reference sequence). The V gene lost 1 base and the J gene lost 3 bases, with 13 bases spanning the gap. The CDR3 covers 15 residues.